The clone carrying this T cell receptor beta chain was found a few times. This sample was taken from a study of T cell repertoires in cytomegalovirus infection. This CDR3 is built from 13 residues. Germline assignment: CDR1 SNHLY and CDR2 FYNNEI. The germline V and J ends were trimmed by 5 bases and 7 bases, with 14 bases remaining between them. TCRdb redid the calling of the reads with MiXCR, one entry per CDR3 protein. The sample yields hundreds of thousands of distinct CDR3 sequences, about a sixth seen once. This clonotype originated in a human donor in good health (CMV status not recorded). Some clones in this sample may be carry-over from other donors' samples. The material sequenced was PBMCs. V and J are TRBV2 and TRBJ2-5; no clear D gene. In nucleotides, the CDR3 is TGTGCCAGCAGTCCTTGGGTCGACGGGACCCAGTACTTC. Protein product: CASSPWVDGTQYF.